This T cell receptor beta chain came from a study of blood T cell repertoires in COVID-19. Libraries were prepared by immunoSEQ multiplex PCR; TCRdb keeps only in-frame clonotypes and omits some of them. The sample contains just over 70,000 clones, around nine tenths of which appear only once. The sequenced sample was peripheral blood. The sequence was collected from a human donor in a cohort sampled during active COVID-19.

CDR3 loop: CASSQGLNTGELFF. The CDR3 DNA reads TGCGCCAGCAGTCAGGGACTTAACACCGGGGAGCTGTTTTTT. The chain recombines TRBV23-1 with TRBJ2-2, with D possibly TRBD2 on 6 matching bases. TRBV23-1 is filed as an ORF, its function uncertain. CDR3 size: 14 residues. The V end lost 3 bases, the J end lost 2 bases, and 7 bases lay between the germline ends.